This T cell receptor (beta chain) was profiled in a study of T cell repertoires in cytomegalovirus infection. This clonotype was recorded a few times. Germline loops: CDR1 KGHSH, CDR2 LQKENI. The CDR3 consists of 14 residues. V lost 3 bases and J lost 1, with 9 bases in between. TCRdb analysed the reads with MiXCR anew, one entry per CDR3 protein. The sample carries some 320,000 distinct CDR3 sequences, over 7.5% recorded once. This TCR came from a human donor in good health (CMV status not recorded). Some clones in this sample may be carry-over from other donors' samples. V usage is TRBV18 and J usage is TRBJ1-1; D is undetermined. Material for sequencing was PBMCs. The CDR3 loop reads CASSPIWGNTEAFF. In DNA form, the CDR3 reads TGTGCCAGCTCACCTATTTGGGGGAACACTGAAGCTTTCTTT.